These 20 T cell receptor beta chains were all obtained from the same sample, sequenced in a study of human T cells and chemical hapten exposure (dated by TCRdb to about 2021). The library was made by 5' RACE. For sequencing, an Illumina MiSeq was employed. TCRdb reprocessed the public reads (quality trimming at Q25 with fastp, clone calling with MiXCR) and kept in-frame beta chains. CDR3 protein duplicates are merged, each entry listing the most common genes and DNA. This sample gives tens of thousands of distinct CDR3 sequences in total; roughly 15% of them show up just once. The top ten clonotypes cover almost 7% of the sample. Total RNA was isolated from unfractionated whole blood collected in Tempus Blood RNA tubes. All receptors come from a female donor in good health.

This clonotype was found a few times. The rearrangement links TRBV10-3 to TRBJ2-6, with D maybe TRBD1 (5 bases). The CDR3 contains 14 residues. The V gene lost 3 bases and the J gene lost 2 bases, with 5 bases spanning the gap. The V gene's germline CDR1 is ENHRY and CDR2 SYGVKD. The CDR3 DNA reads as TGTGCCATCAGTGACAGGGCTGGGGCCAACGTCCTGACTTTC. Translated, it gives CAISDRAGANVLTF.

This sequence joins TRBV4-1 and TRBJ2-4; D may be TRBD2 (5 bases). The CDR3 runs to 16 residues. V lost 4 bases and J 0 bases, leaving 13 bases between the germline ends. Germline V gives CDR1 MGHRA, CDR2 YSYEKL. Here the CDR3 DNA reads TGCGCCAGCAGCCCCCGAGCGGCTCTAGCCAAAAACATTCAGTACTTC. It specifies CASSPRAALAKNIQYF.

The rearrangement uses TRBV6-6 and TRBJ2-2, with a weak D call TRBD1 (6 bases). V was cut by 5 bases and J by 4 bases, with 20 bases left in between. CDR1 MNHNY and CDR2 SVGAGI come from the germline V gene (reference sequence). CDR3 size: 17 residues. CDR3 DNA sequence: TGTGCCAGCAGTCGGGGTCGGCGAGAAGGGGGCACCGGGGAGCTGTTTTTT. Its protein product is CASSRGRREGGTGELFF.

This clonotype was counted between two and nine times. The chain couples TRBV6-5 to TRBJ2-2; D is unresolved. The length of the CDR3 is 12 residues. V lost 4 bases, J lost 7 bases, and 7 bases lay in between. Germline CDR1 MNHEY, CDR2 SVGAGI. The CDR3 bases are TGTGCCAGCAGTTCGGTGGACGGGGAGCTGTTTTTT. Amino acid sequence: CASSSVDGELFF.

This chain links TRBV5-1 with TRBJ1-2, with no clear D. There are 13 residues in the CDR3. Germline CDR1 reads SGHRS; CDR2 reads YFSETQ. Trimming left V 2 bases short and J 4 bases short, with 9 bases between. CDR3 region: CASSLDTSYGYTF. CDR3 coding DNA: TGCGCCAGCAGCTTAGACACCTCCTATGGCTACACCTTC.

J is TRBJ2-5 and V is TRBV5-1; TRBD2 might be the D (6 bases). V was clipped by 5 bases and J by 3 bases, with 11 bases between them. Germline CDR1 reads SGHRS; CDR2 reads YFSETQ. CDR3 length equals 13 residues. CDR3: CASSRTGEETQYF. The DNA of the CDR3 is TGCGCCAGCAGTCGGACGGGAGAAGAGACCCAGTACTTC.

In this sample, this clonotype turned up a few times. The J gene is TRBJ1-5, the V gene TRBV19; D might be TRBD1 (5 bases). V was clipped by 0 bases and J by 3 bases, with 12 bases between them. CDR1 and CDR2 (germline): LNHDA, SQIVND (reference sequence). This CDR3 has 16 amino acids. The CDR3: CASSIDREGNNQPQHF. The CDR3 DNA follows: TGTGCCAGTAGTATAGACAGGGAAGGTAACAATCAGCCCCAGCATTTT.

The V and J genes are TRBV5-1 and TRBJ2-5; TRBD2 might be the D (6 bases). This CDR3 is 15 amino acids long. Germline-derived CDR1 and CDR2 are SGHRS and YFSETQ. V was pared by 1 base and J by 2 bases, with 12 bases between. The CDR3, as DNA: TGCGCCAGCAGCTTGAGCCGGGAGTCACAAGAGACCCAGTACTTC. Protein: CASSLSRESQETQYF.

This chain joins TRBV14 and TRBJ2-5; D is undetermined. Germline CDR1 reads SGHDN; CDR2 reads FVKESK. V shed 3 bases and J shed 5 bases, with 10 bases lying between them. The CDR3 has 13 amino acids. The CDR3 DNA follows: TGTGCCAGCAGCCACCGGGTAGGGGAGACCCAGTACTTC. Residues: CASSHRVGETQYF.

This clonotype showed up just a few times. This sequence joins TRBV7-9 and TRBJ1-5, with D perhaps matching TRBD1 (6 bases). The germline V and J ends were trimmed by 1 base and 0 bases, with 16 bases remaining between them. Germline lookup yields CDR1 SEHNR and CDR2 FQNEAQ (reference sequence). This CDR3 region has 18 residues. The CDR3 loop reads CASSLGEGGAYSNQPQHF. The DNA for the CDR3 is TGTGCCAGCAGCTTAGGGGAAGGGGGGGCCTATAGCAATCAGCCCCAGCATTTT. The entire variable domain, with the rest obtained from reference TRBV7-9 and TRBJ1-5, is as follows: DTGVSQNPRHKITKRGQNVTFRCDPISEHNRLYWYRQTLGQGPEFLTYFQNEAQLEKSRLLSDRFSAERPKGSFSTLEIQRTEQGDSAMYLCASSLGEGGAYSNQPQHFGDGTRLSIL.

Written as DNA, the CDR3 is TGTGCCAGTAAGTCAGGACGCAGCCAAACTAATGAAAAACTGTTTTTT. Translation gives CASKSGRSQTNEKLFF. This chain links TRBV19 with TRBJ1-4; no reliable D call. Trimming cost V 7 bases and J 1 base, with 16 bases left between them. This CDR3 spans 16 amino acids. Germline CDR1 is LNHDA and CDR2 is SQIVND (reference sequence).

J is TRBJ2-7 and V is TRBV20-1; D uncertain. Between the trimmed V and J ends, which lost 0 bases and 0 bases, there was a span of 9 bases. Germline assignment: CDR1 DFQATT and CDR2 SNEGSKA (reference sequence). This CDR3 spans 14 amino acids. Written as DNA, the CDR3 is TGCAGTGCTAGAGATTTCAGGACCTCCTACGAGCAGTACTTC. Protein product: CSARDFRTSYEQYF.

This sequence joins TRBV20-1 and TRBJ2-1, with D possibly TRBD2 on 6 matching bases. This CDR3 region has 15 residues. Germline CDR1 and CDR2: DFQATT and SNEGSKA (reference sequence). V dropped 0 bases and J dropped 2 bases, with 11 bases sitting between them. CDR3 sequence reads: CSARDGSGTYNEQFF. The CDR3 nucleotides are TGCAGTGCTAGAGACGGTAGCGGAACCTACAATGAGCAGTTCTTC.

The chain carries TRBV20-1 and TRBJ2-1; D not certain. The CDR3 is 15 residues long. Germline V gene data show CDR1 as DFQATT and CDR2 as SNEGSKA (reference sequence). V was pared by 3 bases and J by 1 base, with 13 bases between. The CDR3 DNA reads TGCAGTGCTAGGGCCGGAGCCAGGTCCTACAATGAGCAGTTCTTC. This encodes CSARAGARSYNEQFF.

This sequence joins TRBV24-1 and TRBJ2-7, with D perhaps TRBD1 (6 bases). The length of the CDR3 is 14 residues. Germline assignment: CDR1 KGHDR and CDR2 SFDVKD. Trimming took off 6 bases at V and 6 bases at J, with 17 bases between the two ends. CDR3 region: CATSPLRTESEQYF. The CDR3 DNA follows: TGTGCCACCAGTCCGCTCCGGACAGAATCCGAGCAGTACTTC.

The genes are TRBV7-2 and TRBJ2-1; D call uncertain. V lost 5 bases and J 10 bases, leaving 9 bases between the germline ends. The CDR3 runs to 11 residues. The V gene's germline CDR1 is SGHTA and CDR2 FQGNSA. The CDR3 DNA reads TGTGCCAGCAGCCCCTCACTAGAGCAGTTCTTC. Amino acids: CASSPSLEQFF. The full variable domain, in which reference TRBV7-2 and TRBJ2-1 provide the parts outside the CDR3, is GAGVSQSPSNKVTEKGKDVELRCDPISGHTALYWYRQSLGQGLEFLIYFQGNSAPDKSGLPSDRFSAERTGGSVSTLTIQRTQQEDSAVYLCASSPSLEQFFGPGTRLTVL.

V and J are TRBV9 and TRBJ2-1, with 11 nucleotides matching TRBD2. Germline CDR1 and CDR2: SGDLS and YYNGEE. V lost 4 bases and J lost 4; bases outside the gene matches: 4. This CDR3 is built from 15 residues. CDR3 coding DNA: TGTGCCAGCAGCTTGGGGACTAGCGGTTACAATGAGCAGTTCTTC. It specifies CASSLGTSGYNEQFF.

This clonotype was seen at least ten times. The CDR3 nucleotides are TGTGCCAGCAGACGCACAGATACGCAGTATTTT. This translates into CASRRTDTQYF. The rearrangement joins TRBV7-2 to TRBJ2-3; D not certain. V gave up 6 bases and J gave up 1 base, with 2 bases separating them. This CDR3 is 11 amino acids long. Germline V gives CDR1 SGHTA, CDR2 FQGNSA.

This chain links TRBV27 with TRBJ2-1; TRBD2 aligns across 8 bases. This CDR3 has 17 amino acids. Losses at the gene ends were 3 bases for V and 7 bases for J; bases not matched to a gene: 14. Germline assignment: CDR1 MNHEY and CDR2 SMNVEV (reference sequence). CDR3 loop: CASSFLTGLANKNEQFF. The DNA for the CDR3 is TGTGCCAGCAGTTTTTTAACCGGACTAGCAAATAAGAATGAGCAGTTCTTC.

V is TRBV20-1 and J is TRBJ1-5; D is possibly TRBD1 (6 bases). V was pared by 5 bases and J by 4 bases, with 12 bases between. The V gene's germline CDR1 is DFQATT and CDR2 SNEGSKA (reference sequence). The CDR3 length is 13 residues. The CDR3 DNA reads as TGCAGTGCTGGATACAGGGAGAATCAGCCCCAGCATTTT. Translating gives CSAGYRENQPQHF.